Shown below are 5 T cell receptor beta chains from a single sample sequenced in a study of blood T cell repertoires in COVID-19. Using immunoSEQ multiplex PCR, the repertoire was profiled, and TCRdb retains in-frame clones only, with some absent. This table holds 20,000 to 30,000 clones, 90% found once. Sequenced material: peripheral blood. These receptor sequences come from an older woman with active COVID-19.

The chain uses TRBV6-5 and TRBJ2-1; TRBD2 is a possible D gene (5 bases). V lost 5 bases to trimming and J lost 7 bases, with 9 bases between them. The CDR3 has 12 residues. Germline assignment: CDR1 MNHEY and CDR2 SVGAGI. The CDR3, as DNA: TGTGCCAGCAGTCCGAGGGCTAATGAGCAGTTCTTC. Its protein is CASSPRANEQFF.

A single count supports this clone. The chain carries TRBV5-4 and TRBJ1-3, with 7 bases aligning to TRBD1. The CDR3 spans 16 residues. Germline V CDR1 and CDR2: SGHNT, YYREEE (reference sequence). Trimming cost V 0 bases and J 4 bases; bases outside gene matches: 7. CDR3 coding DNA: TGTGCCAGCAGCTTGGCGCAGGGGGTTTCGGGAAACACCATATATTTT. Translated: CASSLAQGVSGNTIYF.

This clone was counted a few times. V gene TRBV19 combines with J gene TRBJ2-7; D might be TRBD2 (6 bases). The V end lost 2 bases, the J end lost 5 bases, and 16 bases lay between the germline ends. This CDR3 is 15 amino acids long. CDR1 is LNHDA, CDR2 SQIVND, per germline (reference sequence). The CDR3 sequence is CASSIPRDSINEQYF. CDR3 in DNA: TGTGCCAGTAGTATACCCCGGGACTCCATCAACGAGCAGTACTTC.

The rearrangement uses TRBV15 and TRBJ2-3, with TRBD2 matching over 9 bases. Germline CDR1 is LNHNV and CDR2 is YYDKDF (reference sequence). This CDR3 comprises 16 residues. V was pared by 1 base and J by 4 bases, with 6 bases of the junction left unmatched. CDR3 nucleotides: TGTGCCACCAGCAGAGGGCCGACTAGCGGCGCAGATACGCAGTATTTT. It specifies CATSRGPTSGADTQYF.

CDR3 loop: CASSLAGGYGYTF. The CDR3 DNA reads as TGTGCCAGCAGCTTAGCAGGGGGCTATGGCTACACCTTC. The V and J genes are TRBV7-8 and TRBJ1-2, with D possibly matching TRBD1 (6 bases). There are 13 residues in the CDR3. Germline V gene data show CDR1 as SGHVS and CDR2 as FQNEAQ. The germline V and J ends were trimmed by 0 bases and 4 bases, with 6 bases remaining between them.